These T cell receptor beta chains were read from a single sample in a study of beta chain features in type 1 diabetes. Some clones are missing from TCRdb's copy, which holds only in-frame ones; the method was immunoSEQ multiplex PCR. The table includes under 550,000 clones, over 10% detected once. The specimen was naive CD4+ T cells from blood. These receptors all come from a woman between 18 and 30 years old in good health. Each CDR3 is given with its conserved first and last residue. Fields, in order: D gene, J gene, clone size, V gene, CDR3 DNA, CDR3 protein. The D gene is left open where the match is weak. Clone size is shown for a subset of rows, as once, few, many or a class of expanded clone.

-	TRBJ1-1	-	TRBV4-1	TGCGCCAGCAGTAACAAGCTCACGACTGAAGCTTTCTTT	CASSNKLTTEAFF
-	TRBJ2-5	few	TRBV7-7	TGTGCTAGCAGCTTGAACAGCCCACAAGAGACCCAGTACTTC	CASSLNSPQETQYF
TRBD2	TRBJ2-7	-	TRBV27	TGTGCCAGCAGTTGGGGACTAGACTCCTACGAGCAGTACTTC	CASSWGLDSYEQYF
-	TRBJ2-5	few	TRBV9	TGTGCCAGCAGCGTAGGGTGGGAGACCCAGTACTTC	CASSVGWETQYF
TRBD1	TRBJ1-1	few	TRBV29-1	TGCAGCGTTGAAAGGGGGCAGAACACTGAAGCTTTCTTT	CSVERGQNTEAFF
TRBD1	TRBJ1-1	few	TRBV29-1	TGCAGCACCCGAGGACAGGGGGCGAGGAACACTGAAGCTTTCTTT	CSTRGQGARNTEAFF
-	TRBJ1-1	-	TRBV7-9	TGTGCCAGCAGGGAAGGATCTGAAGCTTTCTTT	CASREGSEAFF
TRBD1	TRBJ1-6	few	TRBV11-2	TGTGCCAGCAGCCAGGGACAGGGGTTTTCACCCCTCCACTTT	CASSQGQGFSPLHF
-	TRBJ2-3	few	TRBV18	TGTGCCAGCTCAGCCCAGACTCCAGATACGCAGTATTTT	CASSAQTPDTQYF
-	TRBJ1-3	few	TRBV7-2	TGTGCCAGCAGCTTCTTGAGACTCGCCTCTGGAAACACCATATATTTT	CASSFLRLASGNTIYF
-	TRBJ1-1	few	TRBV5-1	TGCGCCAGCAGGCTGGAAATCAAGGCGCGAGCTTTCTTT	CASRLEIKARAFF
TRBD2	TRBJ2-1	few	TRBV9	TGTGCCAGCAGCGTAGGCAGTGGACTAGCGGGAGTTAATGAGCAGTTCTTC	CASSVGSGLAGVNEQFF
-	TRBJ2-2	few	TRBV30	TGTGCCTGGACCTCGCTTCTCAACACCGGGGAGCTGTTTTTT	CAWTSLLNTGELFF